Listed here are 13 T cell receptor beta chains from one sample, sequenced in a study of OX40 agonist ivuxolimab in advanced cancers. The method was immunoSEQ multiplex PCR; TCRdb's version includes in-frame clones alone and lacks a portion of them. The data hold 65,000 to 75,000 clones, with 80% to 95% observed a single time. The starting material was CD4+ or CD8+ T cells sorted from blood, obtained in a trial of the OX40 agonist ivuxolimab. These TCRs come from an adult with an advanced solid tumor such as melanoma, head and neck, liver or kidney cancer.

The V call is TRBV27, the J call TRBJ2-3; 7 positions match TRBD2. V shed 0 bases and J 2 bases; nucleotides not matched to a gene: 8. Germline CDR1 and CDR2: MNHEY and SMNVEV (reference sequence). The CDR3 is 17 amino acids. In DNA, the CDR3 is TGTGCCAGCAGTTTATCTTTGCTAGCGGCAAACACAGATACGCAGTATTTT. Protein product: CASSLSLLAANTDTQYF.

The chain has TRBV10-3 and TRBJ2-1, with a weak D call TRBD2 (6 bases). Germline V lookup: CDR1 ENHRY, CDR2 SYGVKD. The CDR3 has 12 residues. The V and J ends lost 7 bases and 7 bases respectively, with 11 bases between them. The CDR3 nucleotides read TGTGCCATCAATGGACTATCTAATGAGCAGTTCTTC. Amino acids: CAINGLSNEQFF.

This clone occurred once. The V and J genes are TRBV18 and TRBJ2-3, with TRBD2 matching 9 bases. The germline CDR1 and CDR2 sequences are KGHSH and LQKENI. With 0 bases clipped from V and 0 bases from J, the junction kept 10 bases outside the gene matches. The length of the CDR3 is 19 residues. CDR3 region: CASSPPPSGRSSSTDTQYF. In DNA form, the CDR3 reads TGTGCCAGCTCACCACCGCCCAGCGGGAGGTCCTCTAGCACAGATACGCAGTATTTT. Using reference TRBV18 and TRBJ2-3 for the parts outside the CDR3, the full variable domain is NAGVMQNPRHLVRRRGQEARLRCSPMKGHSHVYWYRQLPEEGLKFMVYLQKENIIDESGMPKERFSAEFPKEGPSILRIQQVVRGDSAAYFCASSPPPSGRSSSTDTQYFGPGTRLTVL.

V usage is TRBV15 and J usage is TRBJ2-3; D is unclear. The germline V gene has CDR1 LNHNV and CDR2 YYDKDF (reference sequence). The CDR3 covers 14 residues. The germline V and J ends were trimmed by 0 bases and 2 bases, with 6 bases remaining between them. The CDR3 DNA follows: TGTGCCACCAGCAGAGATACAGCCACAGATACGCAGTATTTT. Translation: CATSRDTATDTQYF.

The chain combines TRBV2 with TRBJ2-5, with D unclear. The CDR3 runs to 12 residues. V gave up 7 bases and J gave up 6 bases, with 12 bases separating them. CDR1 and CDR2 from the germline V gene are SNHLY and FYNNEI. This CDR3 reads CASKGNVKTQYF. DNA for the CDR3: TGTGCCAGCAAAGGGAACGTAAAGACCCAGTACTTC.

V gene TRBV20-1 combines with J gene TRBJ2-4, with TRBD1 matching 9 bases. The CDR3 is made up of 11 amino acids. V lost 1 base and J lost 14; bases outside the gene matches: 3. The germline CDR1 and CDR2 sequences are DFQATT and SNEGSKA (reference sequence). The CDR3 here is CSARAGDREYF. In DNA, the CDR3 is TGCAGTGCTAGAGCTGGGGACAGGGAGTACTTC.

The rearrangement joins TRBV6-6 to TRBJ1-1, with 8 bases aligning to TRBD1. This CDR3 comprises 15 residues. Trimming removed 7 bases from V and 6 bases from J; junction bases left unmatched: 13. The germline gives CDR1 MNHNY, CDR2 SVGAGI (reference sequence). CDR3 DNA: TGTGCCAGCACCTACTCGACAGGGGACTACGCTGAAGCTTTCTTT. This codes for CASTYSTGDYAEAFF.

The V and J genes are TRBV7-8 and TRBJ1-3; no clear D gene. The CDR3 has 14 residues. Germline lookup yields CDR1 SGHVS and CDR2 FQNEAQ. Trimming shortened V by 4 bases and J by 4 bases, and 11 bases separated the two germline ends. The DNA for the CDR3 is TGTGCCAGCAGCTCCTTAGGAGGAGGAAACACCATATATTTT. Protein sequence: CASSSLGGGNTIYF.

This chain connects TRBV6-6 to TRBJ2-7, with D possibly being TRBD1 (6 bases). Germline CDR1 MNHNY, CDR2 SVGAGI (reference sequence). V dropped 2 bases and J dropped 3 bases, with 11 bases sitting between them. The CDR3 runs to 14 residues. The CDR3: CASSYPQGRYEQYF. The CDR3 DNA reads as TGTGCCAGCAGTTACCCACAGGGTCGCTACGAGCAGTACTTC.

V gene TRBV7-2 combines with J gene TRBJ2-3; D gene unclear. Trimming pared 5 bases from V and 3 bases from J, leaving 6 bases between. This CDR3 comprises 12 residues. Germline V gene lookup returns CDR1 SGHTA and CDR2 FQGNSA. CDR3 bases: TGTGCCAGCAGCCCGCGGACAGATACGCAGTATTTT. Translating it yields CASSPRTDTQYF.

CDR3 sequence reads: CASGLGTGTSTDTQYF. As DNA, the CDR3 is TGTGCTAGTGGTTTGGGGACAGGGACTAGCACAGATACGCAGTATTTT. This chain uses TRBV12-5 with TRBJ2-3; 8 bases match TRBD1. CDR3 length: 16 amino acids. Trimming removed 1 base from V and 0 bases from J; junction bases left unmatched: 3. Germline lookup yields CDR1 LGHNT and CDR2 FRNRAP.

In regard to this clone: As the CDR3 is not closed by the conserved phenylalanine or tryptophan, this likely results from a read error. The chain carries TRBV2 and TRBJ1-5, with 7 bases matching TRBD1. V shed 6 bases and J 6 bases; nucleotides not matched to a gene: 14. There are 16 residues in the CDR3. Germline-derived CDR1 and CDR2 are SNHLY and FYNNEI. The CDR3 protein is CASSRETGVVSQPQHL. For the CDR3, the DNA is TGTGCCAGCAGCCGGGAAACAGGGGTAGTGAGTCAGCCCCAGCATCTT.

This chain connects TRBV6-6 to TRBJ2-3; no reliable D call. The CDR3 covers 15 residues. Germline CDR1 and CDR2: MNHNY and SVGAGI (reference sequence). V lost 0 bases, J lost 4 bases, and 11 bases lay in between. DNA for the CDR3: TGTGCCAGCAGTTACTCGATGGGGTTCTCAGATACGCAGTATTTT. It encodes CASSYSMGFSDTQYF.